Below are 18 T cell receptor beta chains sequenced from a single sample in a study of CD8 T cells in ankylosing spondylitis. General study points: Characteristic of ankylosing spondylitis blood, it appeared, was a TCR beta motif comprising several highly homologous variants.

Via MiXCR, TCRdb re-called the 5' RACE reads, giving one row per CDR3 protein. This sample has roughly 350,000 distinct CDR3 sequences, with under 8.5% found just once. These receptors have no identified antigens. The source material was blood, either unsorted or a sorted T cell fraction (not recorded which). The origin of the receptors is a male donor with ankylosing spondylitis.

This clonotype has a handful of counts. The chain has TRBV4-1 and TRBJ2-2; 11 bases match TRBD1. Germline CDR1 and CDR2: MGHRA and YSYEKL. The CDR3 runs to 15 residues. V was pared by 3 bases and J by 5 bases, with 2 bases of the junction left unmatched. CDR3: CASSQGQGVTGELFF. The CDR3 DNA reads TGCGCCAGCAGCCAGGGACAGGGGGTGACCGGGGAGCTGTTTTTT.

The V gene is TRBV5-1, the J gene TRBJ2-7; TRBD1 matches 9 bases. The V gene's germline CDR1 is SGHRS and CDR2 YFSETQ. The trim removed 0 bases at V and 5 bases at J, leaving 9 bases unmatched. The CDR3 is 16 amino acids. The CDR3 DNA reads TGCGCCAGCAGCTTGGCCGAGACAGGGGGTCGCGACGAGCAGTACTTC. This translates into CASSLAETGGRDEQYF.

This clonotype was detected only a few times. The V and J genes are TRBV11-2 and TRBJ2-1, with D possibly matching TRBD1 (5 bases). The length of the CDR3 is 15 residues. V was cut by 5 bases and J by 0 bases, with 11 bases left in between. Germline CDR1 reads SGHAT; CDR2 reads FQNNGV. The CDR3, as DNA: TGTGCCAGCAGCCAGGACACGACCTCCTACAATGAGCAGTTCTTC. This gives the protein CASSQDTTSYNEQFF.

The genes are TRBV2 and TRBJ2-2, with D maybe TRBD1 (6 bases). V lost 6 bases to trimming and J lost 3 bases, with 14 bases between them. Germline V gene sequence: CDR1 SNHLY, CDR2 FYNNEI. CDR3 length: 15 amino acids. CDR3 region: CASSTGQGYTGELFF. CDR3 sequence (DNA): TGTGCCAGCAGCACTGGGCAGGGGTACACCGGGGAGCTGTTTTTT.

This clonotype was detected only a few times. The DNA of the CDR3 is TGTGCCAGCAGTCAAGGTAGCGGGAAAAGCACAGATACGCAGTATTTT. Protein sequence: CASSQGSGKSTDTQYF. The rearrangement joins TRBV27 to TRBJ2-3, with 8 bases identical to TRBD2. V shed 5 bases and J 0 bases; nucleotides not matched to a gene: 7. This CDR3 has 16 amino acids. The germline V gene encodes CDR1 MNHEY and CDR2 SMNVEV (reference sequence).

The J gene is TRBJ2-3, the V gene TRBV11-2; D may correspond to TRBD1 or TRBD2 (6 bases each). V was clipped by 5 bases and J by 1 base, with 16 bases between them. The CDR3 length is 16 residues. Germline-derived CDR1 and CDR2 are SGHAT and FQNNGV. The CDR3 here is CASSGGAGRGTDTQYF. Written as DNA, the CDR3 is TGTGCCAGCAGCGGGGGCGCGGGAAGGGGCACAGATACGCAGTATTTT.

This chain joins TRBV5-1 and TRBJ1-1; the match to TRBD1 covers 7 bases. CDR1 and CDR2 (germline): SGHRS, YFSETQ. This CDR3 spans 14 amino acids. V lost 4 bases and J lost 7; bases outside the gene matches: 10. The CDR3 nucleotides read TGCGCCAGCAGCCGCAGACAGGGAAGGGGTGAAGCTTTCTTT. It specifies CASSRRQGRGEAFF.

A few counts support this clonotype. The V call is TRBV6-5, the J call TRBJ2-7; maybe TRBD2 (6 bases). Germline loops: CDR1 MNHEY, CDR2 SVGAGI. The CDR3 is 11 amino acids. The V and J ends lost 7 bases and 7 bases respectively, with 11 bases between them. DNA of the CDR3: TGTGCCAGCACGAACGGGGGAGAGCAGTACTTC. This encodes CASTNGGEQYF.

This clonotype has more than one count but fewer than ten. The CDR3: CASSFDRGGETQYF. Here the CDR3 DNA reads TGTGCCAGCAGTTTTGATCGGGGCGGTGAGACCCAGTACTTC. The chain is built from TRBV28 and TRBJ2-5, with D tentatively TRBD1 or TRBD2 (5 bases each). In germline, CDR1 is MDHEN, CDR2 SYDVKM. V dropped 3 bases and J dropped 5 bases, with 13 bases sitting between them. The CDR3 runs 14 residues.

The genes are TRBV2 and TRBJ2-2; 12 nucleotides align to TRBD2. CDR3 length: 16 amino acids. Germline values: CDR1 SNHLY, CDR2 FYNNEI. J gave up 5 bases and V 6 bases, and 7 bases lay outside the gene matches. In nucleotides, the CDR3 is TGTGCCAGCAGGAGACTAGCGGGAGTGCCGACCGGGGAGCTGTTTTTT. This encodes CASRRLAGVPTGELFF.

This clonotype was recorded a few times. CDR3 sequence: CATADGFTYEQYF. As DNA, the CDR3 is TGTGCCACCGCCGACGGATTTACCTACGAGCAGTACTTC. The chain couples TRBV6-2 or TRBV6-3 to TRBJ2-7, with no clear D. The ends were cut back, 10 bases at V and 2 bases at J, with 15 bases in the middle. Germline V gives CDR1 MNHEY, CDR2 SVGEGT. The CDR3 has 13 residues.

The genes are TRBV28 and TRBJ2-1; TRBD2 is a possible D gene (6 bases). This CDR3 has 14 residues. Germline CDR1 is MDHEN and CDR2 is SYDVKM. With 5 bases removed from V and 3 bases from J, the gap between germline ends came to 11 bases. In nucleotides, the CDR3 is TGTGCCAGCAGTCCCCCGGGAGTCTACAATGAGCAGTTCTTC. Its protein is CASSPPGVYNEQFF.

The sample holds a few counts of this clonotype. This chain connects TRBV30 to TRBJ2-3; 9 bases fit TRBD2. Germline V CDR1 and CDR2: GTSNPN, SVGIG (reference sequence). V was pared by 5 bases and J by 5 bases, with 8 bases of the junction left unmatched. The CDR3 length is 14 residues. The CDR3 DNA follows: TGTGCCTGGGACCTTAGCGGGAGTGGAGATACGCAGTATTTT. This translates into CAWDLSGSGDTQYF. The entire variable domain, with the rest obtained from reference TRBV30 and TRBJ2-3, is as follows: SQTIHQWPATLVQPVGSPLSLECTVEGTSNPNLYWYRQAAGRGLQLLFYSVGIGQISSEVPQNLSASRPQDRQFILSSKKLLLSDSGFYLCAWDLSGSGDTQYFGPGTRLTVL.

This clonotype was seen more than once but under ten times. J is TRBJ2-7 and V is TRBV2; tentatively, D is TRBD1 or TRBD2 (5 bases each). V dropped 8 bases and J dropped 6 bases, with 17 bases sitting between them. The length of the CDR3 is 13 residues. From germline, CDR1 is SNHLY and CDR2 FYNNEI. The CDR3 here is CASRRDGLSEQYF. Here the CDR3 DNA reads TGTGCCAGCCGCCGGGACGGGCTGTCCGAGCAGTACTTC.

The chain links TRBV19 to TRBJ2-3; D not resolved. The V gene lost 3 bases and the J gene lost 5 bases, with 12 bases spanning the gap. The CDR3 sequence is 14 residues long. Germline V lookup: CDR1 LNHDA, CDR2 SQIVND (reference sequence). CDR3 region: CASSIMIRGDTQYF. The CDR3 DNA sequence: TGTGCCAGTAGTATTATGATTCGTGGAGATACGCAGTATTTT.

This clonotype was detected a few times. The gene calls are TRBV29-1 and TRBJ2-7, with 9 positions matching TRBD1. Per the germline V gene, CDR1 is SQVTM and CDR2 is ANQGSEA. The CDR3 runs 12 residues. V shed 5 bases and J 2 bases; nucleotides not matched to a gene: 1. CDR3 amino acids: CSVYRGPYEQYF. In DNA form, the CDR3 reads TGCAGCGTTTACAGGGGGCCCTACGAGCAGTACTTC.

The gene calls are TRBV25-1 and TRBJ2-1; D perhaps matches TRBD2 (6 bases). This CDR3 spans 15 amino acids. Germline lookup yields CDR1 MGHDK and CDR2 SYGVNS. The V and J ends lost 1 base and 7 bases respectively, with 14 bases between them. The CDR3 is CASSEFAGSKNEQFF. CDR3 in DNA: TGTGCCAGCAGTGAATTTGCGGGGTCAAAGAATGAGCAGTTCTTC. Variable domain in full (rest from reference TRBV25-1 and TRBJ2-1): EADIYQTPRYLVIGTGKKITLECSQTMGHDKMYWYQQDPGMELHLIHYSYGVNSTEKGDLSSESTVSRIRTEHFPLTLESARPSHTSQYLCASSEFAGSKNEQFFGPGTRLTVL.

The genes are TRBV6-5 and TRBJ2-1, with 13 bases that match TRBD2. V lost 4 bases and J lost 9; bases outside the gene matches: 12. In germline, CDR1 is MNHEY, CDR2 SVGAGI. The CDR3 is 17 amino acids. Here the CDR3 reads CASSSFGRLAGGGEQFF. The CDR3 region has the DNA TGTGCCAGCAGTTCCTTCGGCCGACTAGCGGGAGGAGGTGAGCAGTTCTTC.